One T cell receptor beta chain is described in this entry. Ipilimumab, 1 mg/kg, started 14 to 28 days after autologous transplant. The sample originates from a study of ipilimumab plus nivolumab after autologous stem cell transplantation. Using immunoSEQ multiplex PCR, the repertoire was profiled, and TCRdb retains in-frame clones only, with some absent. This sample has about 17,000 clones, with roughly 79% found just once. CDR3 length: 13 residues. V dropped 5 bases and J dropped 1 base, with 8 bases sitting between them. The germline V gene encodes CDR1 SGHDN and CDR2 FVKESK. The chain links TRBV14 to TRBJ1-1; D call uncertain. The input for sequencing was PBMCs, taken in a trial of ipilimumab plus nivolumab as post-transplant consolidation. The receptor comes from a male donor with diffuse large B-cell lymphoma. The CDR3 reads CASSTPRNTEAFF. The CDR3 region has the DNA TGTGCCAGCAGCACCCCAAGGAACACTGAAGCTTTCTTT.